These 20 T cell receptor beta chains came from one sample sequenced in a study of OX40 agonist ivuxolimab in advanced cancers. Sequencing was performed with immunoSEQ multiplex PCR; in TCRdb, only in-frame clones are kept and a portion is missing. The sample lists roughly 30,000 clones, 90% occurring once. The sequences come from CD4+ or CD8+ T cells sorted from blood, collected in a trial of the OX40 agonist ivuxolimab. The receptors shown here come from an adult with an advanced solid tumor such as melanoma, head and neck, liver or kidney cancer.

CDR3 coding DNA: TGTGCCACCAGCAGTGACAGCTTGGATGGCTACACCTTC. It specifies CATSSDSLDGYTF. The chain uses TRBV15 and TRBJ1-2; D is perhaps TRBD1 (5 bases). The CDR3 runs 13 residues. Germline V gene lookup returns CDR1 LNHNV and CDR2 YYDKDF (reference sequence). V was shortened by 3 bases and J by 6 bases, with 11 bases between the two germline ends.

The chain links TRBV19 to TRBJ1-5; no firm D call. Trimming shortened V by 1 base and J by 6 bases, and 7 bases separated the two germline ends. CDR3 size: 13 residues. Looked up from germline, CDR1 is LNHDA and CDR2 is SQIVND (reference sequence). The CDR3 DNA reads as TGTGCCAGTAGTATAGGCCCAGGTCAGCCCCAGCATTTT. Amino acid sequence: CASSIGPGQPQHF.

The chain couples TRBV19 to TRBJ2-1; D uncertain. The germline gives CDR1 LNHDA, CDR2 SQIVND (reference sequence). V was trimmed by 0 bases and J by 1 base, leaving 7 bases between them. The CDR3 is made up of 15 amino acids. The CDR3 is CASSIDLGSYNEQFF. Written as DNA, the CDR3 is TGTGCCAGTAGTATAGATCTAGGTTCCTACAATGAGCAGTTCTTC.

V is TRBV5-6 and J is TRBJ1-1; no clear D gene. Between the trimmed V and J ends, which lost 6 bases and 0 bases, there was a span of 12 bases. The CDR3 loop spans 14 amino acids. The germline V gene encodes CDR1 SGHDT and CDR2 YYEEEE. The CDR3, as DNA: TGTGCCAGCACTCTGGGTGATATGAACACTGAAGCTTTCTTT. It is translated as CASTLGDMNTEAFF. Full variable domain (missing parts from reference TRBV5-6 and TRBJ1-1): DAGVTQSPTHLIKTRGQQVTLRCSPKSGHDTVSWYQQALGQGPQFIFQYYEEEERQRGNFPDRFSGHQFPNYSSELNVNALLLGDSALYLCASTLGDMNTEAFFGQGTRLTVV.

The rearrangement uses TRBV27 and TRBJ1-5; D is ambiguous. The germline V and J ends were trimmed by 5 bases and 5 bases, with 28 bases remaining between them. The CDR3 sequence is 19 residues long. The germline V gene has CDR1 MNHEY and CDR2 SMNVEV (reference sequence). In DNA form, the CDR3 reads TGTGCCAGCAGTCAGAGACCCCGGCGGCGGCGGGCATTTTATCAGCCCCAGCATTTT. It translates to CASSQRPRRRRAFYQPQHF.

The chain is built from TRBV29-1 and TRBJ2-3, with 7 bases lining up with TRBD1. CDR1 is SQVTM, CDR2 ANQGSEA, per germline. The V and J ends lost 3 bases and 3 bases, in that order; junction bases with no gene match: 3. CDR3 length equals 13 residues. As DNA, the CDR3 is TGCAGCGTTGATGAGGGGGCGACAGATACGCAGTATTTT. This gives the protein CSVDEGATDTQYF.

The chain couples TRBV5-1 to TRBJ2-5; D gene ambiguous. The CDR3 runs to 15 residues. Germline CDR1 is SGHRS and CDR2 is YFSETQ. The ends were cut back, 4 bases at V and 5 bases at J, with 18 bases in the middle. The CDR3 bases are TGCGCCAGCAGCCCCCTCGACTCCCAGAAGGAGACCCAGTACTTC. As protein: CASSPLDSQKETQYF.

The chain has TRBV9 and TRBJ2-3; TRBD2 is a possible D gene (6 bases). V lost 2 bases and J 0 bases, leaving 10 bases between the germline ends. There are 15 residues in the CDR3. Germline CDR1 reads SGDLS; CDR2 reads YYNGEE. CDR3 residues: CASSVRGPSTDTQYF. DNA of the CDR3: TGTGCCAGCAGCGTGCGGGGCCCTAGCACAGATACGCAGTATTTT. The whole variable domain, remainder taken from reference TRBV9 and TRBJ2-3, is DSGVTQTPKHLITATGQRVTLRCSPRSGDLSVYWYQQSLDQGLQFLIQYYNGEERAKGNILERFSAQQFPDLHSELNLSSLELGDSALYFCASSVRGPSTDTQYFGPGTRLTVL.

The CDR3 protein is CASSLVPEHSYEQYF. CDR3 nucleotide sequence: TGTGCCAGCAGCTTAGTCCCAGAACACTCCTACGAGCAGTACTTC. The V gene is TRBV7-9, the J gene TRBJ2-7; no firm D call. This CDR3 has 15 amino acids. Germline V gives CDR1 SEHNR, CDR2 FQNEAQ (reference sequence). With 1 base removed from V and 0 bases from J, the gap between germline ends came to 10 bases.

The V call is TRBV25-1, the J call TRBJ1-5; D is ambiguous. The CDR3 consists of 15 residues. Germline CDR1 reads MGHDK; CDR2 reads SYGVNS. The V end lost 1 base, the J end lost 3 bases, and 10 bases lay between the germline ends. The CDR3 protein is CASSESTAPNQPQHF. CDR3 in DNA: TGTGCCAGCAGTGAATCCACAGCCCCCAATCAGCCCCAGCATTTT.

The CDR3 spells CASSHARTSGASPPETQYF. Written as DNA, the CDR3 is TGCGCCAGCAGCCACGCCCGGACTAGCGGGGCTTCCCCGCCAGAGACCCAGTACTTC. The V gene is TRBV4-1, the J gene TRBJ2-5; TRBD2 matches at 12 bases. CDR3 length: 19 amino acids. Germline-derived CDR1 and CDR2 are MGHRA and YSYEKL. With 3 bases clipped from V and 4 bases from J, the junction kept 15 bases outside the gene matches.

The chain joins TRBV5-1 to TRBJ2-1; 15 nucleotides match TRBD2. This CDR3 region has 17 residues. Germline lookup yields CDR1 SGHRS and CDR2 YFSETQ. With V trimmed by 3 bases and J by 9 bases, 10 bases remained unmatched. As DNA, the CDR3 is TGCGCCAGCAGCTCCCGGACTAGCGGGGGGGCCAAGGGTGAGCAGTTCTTC. Translation gives CASSSRTSGGAKGEQFF. The full variable domain, with the rest looked up from reference TRBV5-1 and TRBJ2-1, is KAGVTQTPRYLIKTRGQQVTLSCSPISGHRSVSWYQQTPGQGLQFLFEYFSETQRNKGNFPGRFSGRQFSNSRSEMNVSTLELGDSALYLCASSSRTSGGAKGEQFFGPGTRLTVL.

The V and J genes are TRBV19 and TRBJ1-2; D is unresolved. V lost 6 bases, J lost 8 bases, and 16 bases lay in between. This CDR3 comprises 13 residues. The germline CDR1 and CDR2 sequences are LNHDA and SQIVND (reference sequence). The CDR3 reads CASSFGPPGGYTF. The CDR3, as DNA: TGTGCCAGTAGCTTCGGACCGCCGGGGGGCTACACCTTC. Full variable domain (rest looked up from reference TRBV19 and TRBJ1-2): DGGITQSPKYLFRKEGQNVTLSCEQNLNHDAMYWYRQDPGQGLRLIYYSQIVNDFQKGDIAEGYSVSREKKESFPLTVTSAQKNPTAFYLCASSFGPPGGYTFGSGTRLTVV.

This chain connects TRBV5-6 to TRBJ2-7; 9 positions agree with TRBD2. This CDR3 has 17 residues. Germline V gives CDR1 SGHDT, CDR2 YYEEEE. V trimming: 0 bases; J trimming: 0 bases; junction bases outside the gene matches: 7. The CDR3: CASSLALAGLSSYEQYF. The CDR3 nucleotides read TGTGCCAGCAGCTTGGCGCTAGCGGGGTTATCCTCCTACGAGCAGTACTTC.

This clone was observed a single time. The gene calls are TRBV28 and TRBJ2-4; a weak D match, TRBD1 (6 bases). Germline V lookup: CDR1 MDHEN, CDR2 SYDVKM. The CDR3 spans 15 residues. The V end lost 5 bases, the J end lost 0 bases, and 11 bases lay between the germline ends. The CDR3 sequence is CASSDGQLAKNIQYF. In DNA, the CDR3 is TGTGCCAGCAGTGACGGACAGCTAGCCAAAAACATTCAGTACTTC.

J is TRBJ2-7 and V is TRBV4-2, with 8 bases aligning to TRBD1. V was pared by 4 bases and J by 4 bases, with 21 bases of the junction left unmatched. CDR3 size: 19 residues. Looked up from germline, CDR1 is LGHNA and CDR2 is YNFKEQ. The DNA of the CDR3 is TGTGCCAGCAGCCCCCTCTCGTCGGGGTCGACAGGGGATTTGTACGAGCAGTACTTC. It translates to CASSPLSSGSTGDLYEQYF.

J is TRBJ1-5 and V is TRBV6-5; D not certain. The CDR3 contains 13 residues. The V gene's germline CDR1 is MNHEY and CDR2 SVGAGI. With 4 bases removed from V and 0 bases from J, the gap between germline ends came to 4 bases. CDR3 amino acids: CASSSYSNQPQHF. CDR3 nucleotides: TGTGCCAGCAGTTCATATAGCAATCAGCCCCAGCATTTT.

This rearrangement joins TRBV27 to TRBJ2-7; TRBD1 agrees at 8 bases. The CDR3 has 14 amino acids. Germline V gene lookup returns CDR1 MNHEY and CDR2 SMNVEV (reference sequence). The J segment lost 5 bases and the V segment lost 3 bases, leaving 6 bases of the junction unmatched. The CDR3 spells CASSFRGQGHEQYF. CDR3 DNA: TGTGCCAGCAGTTTTCGTGGACAGGGCCACGAGCAGTACTTC.

The CDR3 reads CASSFYHGTGVDTDTQYF. The DNA for the CDR3 is TGTGCCAGCAGCTTTTACCACGGGACAGGCGTCGACACAGATACGCAGTATTTT. The chain uses TRBV5-6 and TRBJ2-3, with 8 bases fitting TRBD1. After removal of 2 bases from V and 2 bases from J, the junction contained 13 bases not matched to a gene. The CDR3 spans 18 residues. In germline, CDR1 is SGHDT, CDR2 YYEEEE.

This chain links TRBV5-1 with TRBJ1-2, with 11 bases fitting TRBD1. Germline values: CDR1 SGHRS, CDR2 YFSETQ. Unmatched junction bases numbered 6, after V lost 3 bases and J lost 11 bases. The CDR3 runs 13 residues. CDR3 region: CASSSDRGPHYTF. The CDR3 nucleotides read TGCGCCAGCAGCTCGGACAGGGGGCCCCATTACACCTTC. Supplemented by reference TRBV5-1 and TRBJ1-2, the full variable domain reads KAGVTQTPRYLIKTRGQQVTLSCSPISGHRSVSWYQQTPGQGLQFLFEYFSETQRNKGNFPGRFSGRQFSNSRSEMNVSTLELGDSALYLCASSSDRGPHYTFGSGTRLTVV.